These T cell receptor beta chains were read from a single sample in a study of blood T cell repertoires in COVID-19. The method was immunoSEQ multiplex PCR; TCRdb's version includes in-frame clones alone and lacks a portion of them. This sample has about 45,000 clones, with around 90% found just once. Material: peripheral blood. The receptors here all came from a human donor in a cohort sampled during active COVID-19. CDR3s include the opening cysteine and the closing phenylalanine or tryptophan. D genes are given only for firm matches. Clone size is given for some rows only: seen once, a few or many times, or a class if the clone is expanded.

cdr3_aa	cdr3_nt	v_call	j_call	d_call	clone_size
CASSLTGRDGYTF	TGTGCCAGCAGCTTGACAGGGAGGGATGGCTACACCTTC	TRBV5-4	TRBJ1-2	NA	NA
CASSLGGTGRNEQFF	TGTGCCAGCAGCTTAGGTGGGACAGGGAGGAATGAGCAGTTCTTC	TRBV11-3	TRBJ2-1	TRBD1	NA
CASSIAPGQGYHQPQHF	TGTGCCAGTAGTATAGCCCCGGGACAGGGCTACCATCAGCCCCAGCATTTT	TRBV19	TRBJ1-5	TRBD1	NA
CASSARQGAYSYNSPLHF	TGTGCCAGCAGCGCCCGACAGGGGGCGTACTCCTATAATTCACCCCTCCACTTT	TRBV9	TRBJ1-6	TRBD1	NA
CASSLGSWGTGPYEQYF	TGTGCCAGCAGCTTAGGTTCCTGGGGGACAGGGCCCTACGAGCAGTACTTC	TRBV11-2	TRBJ2-7	TRBD1	NA
CASSLSWSQYF	TGTGCCAGCAGCTTGAGTTGGTCCCAGTACTTC	TRBV7-2	TRBJ2-7	NA	NA
CASSSTGIYGYTF	TGTGCCAGCAGCTCGACAGGGATCTATGGCTACACCTTC	TRBV7-2	TRBJ1-2	TRBD1	NA
CASGHRPIYEQYF	TGTGCCAGCGGGCACAGGCCGATCTACGAGCAGTACTTC	TRBV2	TRBJ2-7	NA	NA
CASSTTGGYGGYTF	TGTGCCAGCAGCACGACAGGGGGATACGGTGGCTACACCTTC	TRBV3-1/TRBV3-2	TRBJ1-2	TRBD1	NA
CASSPGTSGGVTDTQYF	TGTGCCAGTAGTCCGGGGACTAGCGGGGGTGTCACAGATACGCAGTATTTT	TRBV19	TRBJ2-3	TRBD2	NA
CASQTGIPYEQYF	TGTGCCAGCCAAACAGGGATCCCCTACGAGCAGTACTTC	TRBV2	TRBJ2-7	NA	NA
CASSKLQGAYEQYF	TGTGCCAGCAGCAAGTTACAGGGGGCCTACGAGCAGTACTTC	TRBV7-9	TRBJ2-7	TRBD1	few
CASSWGTDSFGGELFF	TGTGCCAGCAGCTGGGGTACGGACAGTTTTGGCGGGGAGCTGTTTTTT	TRBV5-6	TRBJ2-2	NA	NA
CASSPDRWGQDLNYGYTF	TGTGCCAGCAGCCCCGATAGGTGGGGACAGGACCTTAACTATGGCTACACCTTC	TRBV11-2	TRBJ1-2	TRBD1	NA
CASSSRTGGNEKLFF	TGTGCCAGCAGTTCCCGGACAGGGGGGAATGAAAAACTGTTTTTT	TRBV5-5	TRBJ1-4	TRBD1	NA
CASSYSGQGSEQYF	TGTGCCAGCAGTTACTCGGGACAGGGTTCCGAGCAGTACTTC	TRBV6-6	TRBJ2-7	TRBD1	NA
CASSYSTGNQPQHF	TGTGCCAGCAGTTACTCGACAGGCAATCAGCCCCAGCATTTT	TRBV6-5	TRBJ1-5	NA	NA
CASSPGTGSYEQYF	TGTGCCAGCAGCCCCGGGACTGGATCCTACGAGCAGTACTTC	TRBV5-4	TRBJ2-7	NA	NA
CASSPPGTGDEQYF	TGTGCCAGCTCACCACCCGGGACAGGGGACGAGCAGTACTTC	TRBV18	TRBJ2-7	TRBD1	NA
CASSLWWGGRTDTQYF	TGTGCCAGCAGCTTATGGTGGGGGGGCCGCACAGATACGCAGTATTTT	TRBV11-2	TRBJ2-3	NA	NA
CASSIAGGPYEQYF	TGTGCCAGTAGTATAGCGGGGGGACCCTACGAGCAGTACTTC	TRBV19	TRBJ2-7	TRBD2	NA
CASSPDSYNQPQYF	TGTGCCAGCAGCCCGGACAGCTACAATCAGCCCCAGTATTTT	TRBV6-5	TRBJ2-3	NA	NA
CASSLTGLGTEAFF	TGTGCCAGCAGCTTAACAGGGTTGGGCACTGAAGCTTTCTTT	TRBV7-9	TRBJ1-1	NA	NA